These T cell receptor beta chains were read from a single sample in a study of T cell changes during pregnancy in multiple sclerosis. This table comes from immunoSEQ multiplex PCR, and its TCRdb copy is limited to in-frame clones, with some not included. The sample holds around 30,000 clones, 93% seen once. The material sequenced was CD4+ T cells from peripheral blood mononuclear cells, taken after pregnancy. The receptors come from a female donor with multiple sclerosis, enrolled in a pregnancy study. Each CDR3 is given with its conserved first and last residue. A D gene is named only where the DNA matches it firmly. Some rows mark clone size as missing; the rest say once, few, many or name a class of expanded clone.

clone size | J gene | V gene | D gene | CDR3 protein | CDR3 DNA
- | TRBJ1-1 | TRBV7-9 | TRBD1 | CASTRDRWTMNTEAFF | TGTGCCAGCACTAGGGACAGGTGGACGATGAACACTGAAGCTTTCTTT
- | TRBJ2-3 | TRBV19 | - | CASKEGGDTQYF | TGTGCCAGTAAGGAGGGGGGGGATACGCAGTATTTT
- | TRBJ1-2 | TRBV27 | TRBD1 | CASSLFGQDSNSYGYTF | TGTGCCAGCAGTTTATTTGGACAGGATAGTAATTCTTATGGCTACACCTTC
once | TRBJ2-7 | TRBV29-1 | TRBD2 | CSVGTSGFWAPSYEQYF | TGCAGCGTGGGGACTAGCGGGTTCTGGGCCCCTTCCTACGAGCAGTACTTC
- | TRBJ2-2 | TRBV5-1 | TRBD1 | CASSLARRGRTGELFF | TGCGCCAGCAGCTTGGCCCGCAGGGGGCGCACCGGGGAGCTGTTTTTT
- | TRBJ2-2 | TRBV7-9 | - | CASSSPGHTYTGELFF | TGTGCCAGCAGCTCCCCGGGACACACGTACACCGGGGAGCTGTTTTTT
- | TRBJ1-4 | TRBV7-6 | - | CASSLNKGAEKLFF | TGTGCCAGCAGCTTAAATAAGGGAGCCGAAAAACTGTTTTTT
- | TRBJ2-5 | TRBV11-3 | TRBD1 | CASSRRDRDQETQYF | TGTGCCAGCAGCCGCCGGGACAGGGACCAAGAGACCCAGTACTTC
- | TRBJ1-5 | TRBV19 | - | CASKNWLNQPQHF | TGTGCCAGTAAGAATTGGCTCAATCAGCCCCAGCATTTT
- | TRBJ1-3 | TRBV7-2 | - | CASSFSGQTSGNTIYF | TGTGCCAGCAGCTTTAGTGGACAGACCTCTGGAAACACCATATATTTT
once | TRBJ2-7 | TRBV27 | - | CASSDFDKRTEQYF | TGTGCCAGCAGCGATTTTGATAAGCGAACCGAGCAGTACTTC
- | TRBJ2-2 | TRBV10-2 | TRBD2 | CASSEAGGSGELFF | TGCGCCAGCAGTGAGGCGGGAGGCTCCGGGGAGCTGTTTTTT
- | TRBJ2-5 | TRBV7-2 | TRBD2 | CASSLALAGAGETQYF | TGTGCCAGCAGCCTAGCCCTAGCGGGGGCAGGAGAGACCCAGTACTTC
- | TRBJ2-2 | TRBV9 | - | CASSVVPGSTGELFF | TGTGCCAGCAGCGTCGTGCCAGGGTCAACCGGGGAGCTGTTTTTT
- | TRBJ1-4 | TRBV19 | - | CASSSGTLATNEKLFF | TGTGCCAGTAGTTCCGGGACACTGGCAACTAATGAAAAACTGTTTTTT
- | TRBJ1-1 | TRBV21-1 | - | CASSNGRRPRGYTEAFF | TGTGCCAGCAGCAATGGAAGAAGACCCCGAGGATACACTGAAGCTTTCTTT
- | TRBJ2-2 | TRBV7-6 | - | CASSLFKVTRVNTGELFF | TGTGCCAGCAGCCTTTTTAAAGTCACCCGAGTCAACACCGGGGAGCTGTTTTTT
- | TRBJ2-6 | TRBV18 | TRBD1 | CASSLQGRLSAPSGANVLTF | TGTGCCAGCTCTCTACAGGGGAGACTATCCGCCCCTTCTGGGGCCAACGTCCTGACTTTC
- | TRBJ2-2 | TRBV27 | - | CASSPGTFTGELFF | TGTGCCAGCAGTCCCGGGACATTCACCGGGGAGCTGTTTTTT
- | TRBJ2-7 | TRBV5-1 | TRBD1 | CASSLGPGQGGHEQYF | TGCGCCAGCAGCTTGGGGCCGGGACAGGGGGGCCACGAGCAGTACTTC
- | TRBJ2-1 | TRBV7-2 | - | CASSHPYRAHEQFF | TGTGCCAGCAGCCATCCCTACAGGGCCCATGAGCAGTTCTTC
- | TRBJ2-5 | TRBV7-9 | - | CASTPTRQGRQETQYF | TGTGCCAGCACCCCCACCCGGCAGGGTAGACAAGAGACCCAGTACTTC
- | TRBJ1-1 | TRBV30 | - | CAWKRAAYEAFF | TGTGCCTGGAAGCGGGCAGCATATGAAGCTTTCTTT
- | TRBJ2-5 | TRBV10-3 | TRBD1 | CASTGGAETQYF | TGTGCCTCAACAGGGGGCGCAGAGACCCAGTACTTC
- | TRBJ2-7 | TRBV4-3 | TRBD1 | CASSRSSGTGGYEQYF | TGCGCCAGCAGCCGATCCTCCGGGACAGGGGGCTACGAGCAGTACTTC
- | TRBJ1-5 | TRBV5-1 | - | CASRKDNNQPQHF | TGCGCCAGCAGGAAGGACAACAATCAGCCCCAGCATTTT
- | TRBJ2-5 | TRBV10-3 | TRBD1 | CAISARDSQETQYF | TGTGCCATCAGTGCCCGGGACAGCCAAGAGACCCAGTACTTC
- | TRBJ1-2 | TRBV6-5 | - | CASSYGRGYGYTF | TGTGCCAGCAGTTACGGGCGGGGCTATGGCTACACCTTC
- | TRBJ2-4 | TRBV4-1 | TRBD2 | CASSHETSGVPITLAKNIQYF | TGCGCCAGCAGCCATGAAACTAGCGGGGTCCCAATTACCTTAGCCAAAAACATTCAGTACTTC
- | TRBJ2-1 | TRBV5-1 | TRBD2 | CASSLVVAGVGNEQFF | TGCGCCAGCAGCTTGGTGGTAGCGGGAGTGGGGAATGAGCAGTTCTTC
- | TRBJ2-5 | TRBV6-1 | TRBD1 | CASSEWGTGEETQYF | TGTGCCAGCAGTGAATGGGGGACAGGGGAAGAGACCCAGTACTTC
- | TRBJ2-3 | TRBV18 | TRBD1 | CASSPRGGANTQYF | TGTGCCAGCTCACCAAGAGGGGGCGCAAATACGCAGTATTTT
- | TRBJ1-1 | TRBV10-2 | TRBD1 | CASSLTGDGTEAFF | TGCGCCAGCAGCTTGACAGGGGACGGCACTGAAGCTTTCTTT
- | TRBJ2-1 | TRBV19 | TRBD2 | CASSISFRLGTTGKYNEQFF | TGTGCCAGTAGTATCAGTTTCAGGTTAGGGACTACTGGCAAGTACAATGAGCAGTTCTTC
- | TRBJ1-1 | TRBV19 | TRBD1 | CASSIRTGGNEAFF | TGTGCCAGTAGTATAAGGACAGGGGGCAATGAAGCTTTCTTT
- | TRBJ2-7 | TRBV5-6 | - | CASRLPGQHEQYF | TGTGCCAGCAGGCTTCCGGGACAACACGAGCAGTACTTC
- | TRBJ1-1 | TRBV2 | - | CASSEAGGGRPEAFF | TGTGCCAGCAGTGAAGCCGGGGGTGGTCGCCCTGAAGCTTTCTTT
- | TRBJ1-1 | TRBV6-5 | TRBD1 | CASRTGTGFGTEAFF | TGTGCCAGCAGAACCGGGACAGGGTTTGGCACTGAAGCTTTCTTT
- | TRBJ1-5 | TRBV6-1 | - | CASKPTMNQPQHF | TGTGCCAGCAAGCCTACCATGAATCAGCCCCAGCATTTT
- | TRBJ2-1 | TRBV5-1 | TRBD2 | CASSTGTSGSYNEQFF | TGCGCCAGCAGCACTGGGACTAGCGGCTCCTACAATGAGCAGTTCTTC
few | TRBJ2-1 | TRBV6-1 | TRBD2 | CASSELGGGAGGGDEQFF | TGTGCCAGCAGTGAATTGGGAGGGGGAGCGGGAGGAGGAGATGAGCAGTTCTTC
once | TRBJ2-7 | TRBV19 | - | CASSITGTYEQYF | TGTGCCAGTAGTATTACCGGGACCTACGAGCAGTACTTC
- | TRBJ1-1 | TRBV5-8 | - | CASSLGWFGAFF | TGTGCCAGCAGCTTGGGTTGGTTCGGGGCTTTCTTT
- | TRBJ2-1 | TRBV11-3 | TRBD2 | CASSPLVVGRASNEQFF | TGTGCCAGCAGCCCCCTCGTGGTCGGGAGGGCCAGTAATGAGCAGTTCTTC
- | TRBJ2-2 | TRBV27 | - | CASSLAGYTGELFF | TGTGCCAGCAGTTTGGCGGGGTACACCGGGGAGCTGTTTTTT
- | TRBJ1-2 | TRBV6-6 | - | CASSPSQGRDLRGYTF | TGTGCCAGCAGCCCCTCCCAGGGTAGAGATCTGCGGGGCTACACCTTC
- | TRBJ1-5 | TRBV4-1 | TRBD1 | CASSHTRQGVQHF | TGCGCCAGCAGCCACACGAGACAGGGGGTCCAGCATTTT
- | TRBJ2-3 | TRBV19 | - | CASGTGAGGSTDTQYF | TGTGCCAGCGGGACCGGGGCAGGGGGGAGCACAGATACGCAGTATTTT
once | TRBJ2-1 | TRBV4-2 | TRBD2 | CASSQEAGGPDEQFF | TGTGCCAGCAGCCAAGAAGCGGGGGGGCCAGATGAGCAGTTCTTC
- | TRBJ1-1 | TRBV6-9 | - | CASSYAPRGEETEAFF | TGTGCCAGCAGTTATGCTCCCCGGGGGGAAGAGACTGAAGCTTTCTTT
once | TRBJ2-7 | TRBV6-5 | TRBD1 | CASSPTGYEQYF | TGTGCCAGCAGCCCGACAGGGTACGAGCAGTACTTC
- | TRBJ1-6 | TRBV6-5 | - | CASSLWGHSPLHF | TGTGCCAGCAGCCTCTGGGGCCATTCACCCCTCCACTTT
- | TRBJ1-2 | TRBV10-2 | TRBD1 | CASSLDRGSNYGYTF | TGCGCCAGCAGCCTCGACAGGGGTTCCAACTATGGCTACACCTTC
- | TRBJ2-1 | TRBV5-1 | TRBD2 | CASRLAGVTYNEQFF | TGCGCCAGCAGGCTAGCGGGGGTAACCTACAATGAGCAGTTCTTC